The 8 T cell receptor beta chains in this list originate from one sample, sequenced in a study of cytomegalovirus exposure and HLA in healthy donors. This PCR relied on a set of 60 Vbeta primers and 13 Jbeta primers. Sequencing used immunoSEQ multiplex PCR; TCRdb keeps in-frame clones, though not all of them. This table has 100,000 to 150,000 clones, about 85% appearing once. Sequenced: PBMCs. The receptor source for this set is a young man in good health and CMV-seropositive.

The rearrangement joins TRBV18 to TRBJ2-1; D might be TRBD2 (5 bases). This CDR3 is 17 amino acids long. From germline, CDR1 is KGHSH and CDR2 LQKENI. The V end lost 0 bases, the J end lost 4 bases, and 16 bases lay between the germline ends. The CDR3 spells CASSPPPIGLLYNEQFF. The CDR3 DNA reads as TGTGCCAGCTCACCACCCCCAATCGGACTCCTTTACAATGAGCAGTTCTTC.

The chain links TRBV30 to TRBJ2-3, with 7 bases aligning to TRBD2. Looked up from germline, CDR1 is GTSNPN and CDR2 is SVGIG (reference sequence). The CDR3 runs 13 residues. Germline trimming cut 3 bases from V and 6 bases from J; bases unmatched to any gene: 6. CDR3 loop: CAWRGGRADTQYF. CDR3 nucleotides: TGTGCCTGGAGGGGGGGGAGGGCCGATACGCAGTATTTT.

The J gene is TRBJ2-5, the V gene TRBV6-1; no reliable D call. Germline V lookup: CDR1 MNHNS, CDR2 SASEGT. Trimming pared 8 bases from V and 1 base from J, leaving 2 bases between. The CDR3 is made up of 10 amino acids. The CDR3 here is CASRQETQYF. DNA of the CDR3: TGTGCCAGCCGCCAAGAGACCCAGTACTTC.

The V gene is TRBV5-1, the J gene TRBJ1-2, with TRBD1 as a possible D gene (6 bases). Trimming cost V 2 bases and J 8 bases, with 13 bases left between them. This CDR3 is built from 13 residues. CDR1 SGHRS and CDR2 YFSETQ come from the germline V gene. The CDR3 spells CASSFTGYDGYTF. CDR3 nucleotide sequence: TGCGCCAGCAGCTTTACAGGGTACGACGGCTACACCTTC.

This chain joins TRBV27 and TRBJ2-1; the match to TRBD2 covers 10 bases. CDR3 length: 16 residues. V was clipped by 5 bases and J by 6 bases; unmatched bases: 10. CDR1 and CDR2 (germline): MNHEY, SMNVEV (reference sequence). The CDR3 loop reads CASSRLAGARVNEQFF. The DNA of the CDR3 is TGTGCCAGCAGTAGACTAGCGGGCGCCCGTGTCAATGAGCAGTTCTTC.

The chain combines TRBV13 with TRBJ1-2; D is possibly TRBD1 (6 bases). Germline V gives CDR1 PRHDT, CDR2 FYEKMQ (reference sequence). This CDR3 is 14 amino acids long. V was clipped by 5 bases and J by 0 bases, with 10 bases between them. The CDR3 region is CASSPGQTNYGYTF. CDR3 bases: TGTGCCAGCAGCCCTGGACAGACTAACTATGGCTACACCTTC.

This chain joins TRBV11-2 and TRBJ2-3; 11 nucleotides line up with TRBD2. Germline V lookup: CDR1 SGHAT, CDR2 FQNNGV. Trimming at V came to 4 bases and at J to 2 bases, leaving 14 bases not matched to a gene. The CDR3 runs 19 residues. In DNA form, the CDR3 reads TGTGCCAGCAGCTCCCGACTAGCGGGATCCTTTCTCCTCACAGATACGCAGTATTTT. Protein: CASSSRLAGSFLLTDTQYF.

This clone was observed a few times. The J gene is TRBJ2-3, the V gene TRBV6-1, with 7 bases matching TRBD1. The CDR3 is 15 amino acids. Losses at the gene ends were 2 bases for V and 6 bases for J; bases not matched to a gene: 8. Germline V gene data show CDR1 as MNHNS and CDR2 as SASEGT. CDR3 nucleotide sequence: TGTGCCAGCAGTGAAAAACCCGGGACAGCCGATACGCAGTATTTT. The encoded protein is CASSEKPGTADTQYF.